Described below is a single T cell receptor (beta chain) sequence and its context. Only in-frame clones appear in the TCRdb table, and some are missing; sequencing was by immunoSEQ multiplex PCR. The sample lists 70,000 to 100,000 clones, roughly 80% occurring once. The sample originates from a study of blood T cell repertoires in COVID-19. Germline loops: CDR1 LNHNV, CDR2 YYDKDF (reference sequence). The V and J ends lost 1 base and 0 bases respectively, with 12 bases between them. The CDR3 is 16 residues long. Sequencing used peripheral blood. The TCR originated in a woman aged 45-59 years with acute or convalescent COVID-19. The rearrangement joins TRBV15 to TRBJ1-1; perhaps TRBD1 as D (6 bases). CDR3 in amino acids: CATSRGGQFMNTEAFF. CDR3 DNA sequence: TGTGCCACCAGCAGAGGAGGACAGTTCATGAACACTGAAGCTTTCTTT.